Shown below are 20 T cell receptor beta chains from a single sample sequenced in a study of cytomegalovirus exposure and HLA in healthy donors (TCRdb year 2017). Libraries were constructed by the immunoSEQ multiplex PCR assay. For the multiplex PCR, a mixture combining 60 forward primers for TCR Vbeta segments and 13 reverse primers for TCR Jbeta segments was used. As stored in TCRdb, this immuneACCESS dataset retains in-frame rearrangements with V and J assigned. A fraction of the clones does not appear; measured against another copy, unresolved V genes explain less than half of the discrepancy, and the remainder lacks a known reason. The sample records approximately 160,000 clones, roughly 80% of which are singletons. Of the sample, under 1.5% falls within the top ten clones. Sequencing was done on a sample of PBMCs. These receptors were collected from a man between 50 and 59 years old in good health and CMV-seropositive.

Remarks on this clone: Because the CDR3 is missing its conserved closing phenylalanine or tryptophan, this is likely a read error. It is unclear where the CDR3 begins or ends on the DNA, so no DNA is shown, and the CDR3 is as TCRdb lists it. This chain connects TRBV28 to TRBJ1-2. The CDR3 is 12 residues long, ends included. CDR1 and CDR2 from the germline V gene are MDHEN and SYDVKM. The CDR3 loop reads CASSFLAAAPLR.

This rearrangement joins TRBV15 to TRBJ2-1, with TRBD1 as a possible D gene (5 bases). This CDR3 spans 15 amino acids. The V gene's germline CDR1 is LNHNV and CDR2 YYDKDF (reference sequence). V dropped 0 bases and J dropped 5 bases, with 11 bases sitting between them. This CDR3 reads CATSRDREQDNEQFF. CDR3 in DNA: TGTGCCACCAGCAGAGATCGAGAACAGGACAATGAGCAGTTCTTC.

The chain has TRBV5-4 and TRBJ1-3; TRBD1 is a possible D gene (6 bases). This CDR3 is 17 amino acids long. Germline loops: CDR1 SGHNT, CDR2 YYREEE (reference sequence). The germline V and J ends were trimmed by 4 bases and 3 bases, with 20 bases remaining between them. The DNA of the CDR3 is TGTGCCAGCAGCCAATCAGGGGCCCGGCCGATTGGAAACACCATATATTTT. It codes for CASSQSGARPIGNTIYF.

The rearrangement links TRBV5-1 to TRBJ2-7; 7 bases agree with TRBD2. V lost 5 bases and J lost 7; bases outside the gene matches: 3. This CDR3 is 11 amino acids long. Germline V gives CDR1 SGHRS, CDR2 YFSETQ. The CDR3 DNA sequence: TGCGCCAGCAGTGGGGGGGGTGAGCAGTACTTC. It translates to CASSGGGEQYF.

The chain couples TRBV21-1 to TRBJ2-2; TRBD1 was called by the table and not checked on the DNA. TRBV21-1 is marked as a pseudogene. The CDR3 totals 15 residues. Here the CDR3 DNA reads TGTGCCAGCAAAGACCGGGACAGGAACACCGGGGAGCTGTTTTTT. Translation gives CASKDRDRNTGELFF.

The rearrangement uses TRBV11-1 and TRBJ2-3, with D perhaps TRBD1 (6 bases). The V end was cut by 5 bases, the J end by 3 bases, with 12 bases between. Looked up from germline, CDR1 is SGHAT and CDR2 is FQDESV (reference sequence). This CDR3 comprises 14 residues. In DNA form, the CDR3 reads TGTGCCAGCAGCCCGAGGACAGAAACAGATACGCAGTATTTT. Its protein is CASSPRTETDTQYF.

Here the CDR3 DNA reads TGTGCCAGCAGCCCGGGGGGAGCCCTTTCACTGGGCTACACCTTC. This encodes CASSPGGALSLGYTF. This chain joins TRBV7-9 and TRBJ1-2, with a weak D call TRBD1 (5 bases). The V end was cut by 5 bases, the J end by 8 bases, with 21 bases between. Looked up from germline, CDR1 is SEHNR and CDR2 is FQNEAQ (reference sequence). This CDR3 is built from 15 residues.

V gene TRBV5-6 combines with J gene TRBJ2-5; D is unclear. The CDR3 runs 13 residues. Trimming shortened V by 2 bases and J by 5 bases, and 10 bases separated the two germline ends. Germline CDR1 reads SGHDT; CDR2 reads YYEEEE. CDR3 in DNA: TGTGCCAGCAGCTTTAGGCAGAGGGAGACCCAGTACTTC. Protein sequence: CASSFRQRETQYF.

The chain recombines TRBV7-2 with TRBJ2-5; TRBD2 is a possible D gene (6 bases). The ends were cut back, 0 bases at V and 3 bases at J, with 11 bases in the middle. CDR3 length: 15 amino acids. Germline-derived CDR1 and CDR2 are SGHTA and FQGNSA. The DNA for the CDR3 is TGTGCCAGCAGCTTAGCGCTCGGGGGAAAAGAGACCCAGTACTTC. This gives the protein CASSLALGGKETQYF. Complete variable domain (other parts from reference TRBV7-2 and TRBJ2-5): GAGVSQSPSNKVTEKGKDVELRCDPISGHTALYWYRQSLGQGLEFLIYFQGNSAPDKSGLPSDRFSAERTGGSVSTLTIQRTQQEDSAVYLCASSLALGGKETQYFGPGTRLLVL.

The chain employs TRBV29-1 and TRBJ1-5; tentatively, D is TRBD1 (5 bases). This CDR3 has 14 amino acids. The V gene's germline CDR1 is SQVTM and CDR2 ANQGSEA. Trimming pared 4 bases from V and 1 base from J, leaving 11 bases between. CDR3 residues: CSVASGNSNQPQHF. The DNA for the CDR3 is TGCAGCGTTGCCTCAGGGAACAGCAATCAGCCCCAGCATTTT.

This clone was seen a single time. V usage is TRBV5-1 and J usage is TRBJ1-1, with 12 bases fitting TRBD1. Germline V gene sequence: CDR1 SGHRS, CDR2 YFSETQ. The V and J ends lost 6 bases and 3 bases, in that order; junction bases with no gene match: 9. This CDR3 has 16 amino acids. The CDR3 coding sequence is TGCGCCAGCAAAAGGGGGACAGGGGGCTATTACACTGAAGCTTTCTTT. Protein sequence: CASKRGTGGYYTEAFF.

The sample holds a few counts of this clone. V is TRBV5-5 and J is TRBJ1-5; perhaps TRBD1 as D (6 bases). The CDR3 is made up of 13 amino acids. Per germline, CDR1 SGHKS and CDR2 YYEKEE (reference sequence). Trimming removed 4 bases from V and 7 bases from J, with 12 bases in between. CDR3 in DNA: TGTGCCAGCAGCCGAGGGGGGGCGCAGCCCCAGCATTTT. Translated: CASSRGGAQPQHF. Complete variable domain (other parts from reference TRBV5-5 and TRBJ1-5): DAGVTQSPTHLIKTRGQQVTLRCSPISGHKSVSWYQQVLGQGPQFIFQYYEKEERGRGNFPDRFSARQFPNYSSELNVNALLLGDSALYLCASSRGGAQPQHFGDGTRLSIL.

This sequence joins TRBV4-1 and TRBJ2-7, with 11 bases that match TRBD2. The V gene's germline CDR1 is MGHRA and CDR2 YSYEKL. V lost 5 bases to trimming and J lost 1 base; unmatched junction nucleotides: 4. The CDR3 runs 15 residues. CDR3 in amino acids: CASSFRLAGSYEQYF. As DNA, the CDR3 is TGCGCCAGCAGCTTCCGACTAGCGGGGTCCTACGAGCAGTACTTC.

This chain joins TRBV28 and TRBJ2-3; 7 bases are a match to TRBD2. The CDR3 totals 16 residues. Germline V lookup: CDR1 MDHEN, CDR2 SYDVKM. With 3 bases clipped from V and 2 bases from J, the junction kept 8 bases outside the gene matches. CDR3 sequence: CASSLYAGGITDTQYF. In DNA, the CDR3 is TGTGCCAGCAGTTTGTACGCCGGGGGGATCACAGATACGCAGTATTTT.

The rearrangement links TRBV5-1 to TRBJ1-1, with D perhaps matching TRBD1 (6 bases). This CDR3 spans 14 amino acids. CDR1 is SGHRS, CDR2 YFSETQ, per germline. The germline V and J ends were trimmed by 4 bases and 0 bases, with 10 bases remaining between them. The CDR3 region is CASSPGTLNTEAFF. In nucleotides, the CDR3 is TGCGCCAGCAGCCCCGGGACATTGAACACTGAAGCTTTCTTT.

The J gene is TRBJ1-2, the V gene TRBV7-2; D may be TRBD1 (6 bases). Per germline, CDR1 SGHTA and CDR2 FQGNSA. The ends were cut back, 2 bases at V and 8 bases at J, with 12 bases in the middle. The CDR3 totals 13 residues. The CDR3 sequence: CASSLPSGVGYTF. The CDR3 DNA reads as TGTGCCAGCAGCTTACCCTCAGGGGTAGGCTACACCTTC.

In DNA, the CDR3 is TGCGCCAGCAGCCAAGAATATCGCGGGGAGCTGTTTTTT. This translates into CASSQEYRGELFF. This chain connects TRBV4-3 to TRBJ2-2; D ambiguous. The CDR3 contains 13 residues. The ends were cut back, 0 bases at V and 7 bases at J, with 6 bases in the middle. The germline CDR1 and CDR2 sequences are LGHNA and YSLEER.

This rearrangement joins TRBV4-3 to TRBJ1-1; D is unclear. Germline V gene data show CDR1 as LGHNA and CDR2 as YSLEER. This CDR3 region has 15 residues. Trimming stripped 0 bases from V and 5 bases from J, with 13 bases between. The CDR3 here is CASSQDPGLRTEAFF. CDR3 DNA: TGCGCCAGCAGCCAAGACCCAGGACTACGAACTGAAGCTTTCTTT.

The chain carries TRBV11-2 and TRBJ2-5; 7 bases match TRBD2. The CDR3 has 16 amino acids. J lost 1 base, V lost 5 bases, and 10 bases had no gene match. CDR1 is SGHAT, CDR2 FQNNGV, per germline. The CDR3 spells CASSLGRGGGQETQYF. Written as DNA, the CDR3 is TGTGCCAGCAGCCTCGGACGGGGCGGGGGCCAAGAGACCCAGTACTTC.

On this clone: Sequence at one end of the junction differs from germline and may be a read error. The chain is built from TRBV7-7 and TRBJ2-2, with D possibly matching TRBD1 (5 bases). The CDR3 totals 14 residues. Germline CDR1 is SSHAT and CDR2 is FNYEAQ (reference sequence). The CDR3 coding sequence is TGTGCTAGCAGCCTACAGGATAACACCGGGGAGCTGTTTTTT. Protein: CASSLQDNTGELFF.